These T cell receptor beta chains were read from a single sample in a study of blood T cell repertoires in COVID-19. Profiled with immunoSEQ multiplex PCR; TCRdb holds only in-frame clones, not every one. The repertoire has about 230,000 clones, 86% of them found once; the top ten carry about 9.9%. The sequencing input was peripheral blood. The receptors stem from a man over 45 with COVID-19, enrolled during active disease. Each CDR3 is given with its conserved first and last residue. Each record gives: clone size, D gene, V gene, J gene, CDR3 DNA, CDR3 protein. The D gene is left open where the match is weak. A row's size may be missing; if present it is once, few, many or a size class.

>NA|NA|TRBV6-6|TRBJ2-1
TGTGCCAGCAGACCACCCTGGCGGTCCTACAATGAGCAGTTCTTC
CASRPPWRSYNEQFF
>once|TRBD1|TRBV5-4|TRBJ2-7
TGTGCCAGCAGCTTAGGGACAGGGAATTACGAGCAGTACTTC
CASSLGTGNYEQYF
>NA|TRBD1|TRBV24-1|TRBJ1-5
TGTGCCACCAGTGAGTCCGGGACAGGGTCGGGCCAGCCCCAGCATTTT
CATSESGTGSGQPQHF
>few|TRBD1|TRBV15|TRBJ2-7
TGTGCCACCAGCAGGACCGGGACAGGGAGCAACGAGCAGTACTTC
CATSRTGTGSNEQYF
>NA|TRBD2|TRBV7-2|TRBJ2-3
TGTGCCAGCAGCTTTAGACTAGCGGGGGCGACAGATACGCAGTATTTT
CASSFRLAGATDTQYF
>once|TRBD1|TRBV4-3|TRBJ2-1
TGCGCCAGCAGCCTCGGGACAGGGGCGCAATACAATGAGCAGTTCTTC
CASSLGTGAQYNEQFF
>NA|NA|TRBV24-1|TRBJ1-5
TGTGCCACCAGCGATGCAGATCAGCCCCAGCATTTT
CATSDADQPQHF
>NA|TRBD1|TRBV28|TRBJ1-2
TGTGCCAGCAGTTTGACAGGGTCTAAGGGGGCTAGCTATGGCTACACCTTC
CASSLTGSKGASYGYTF
>NA|NA|TRBV11-2|TRBJ1-3
TGTGCCAGCAGCTTAGTCCTCAGATTTTCCTCTGGAAACACCATATATTTT
CASSLVLRFSSGNTIYF
>NA|TRBD1|TRBV5-1|TRBJ1-6
TGCGCCAGCAGCTTGGCGTCGGGACAGTTTAATTCACCCCTCCACTTT
CASSLASGQFNSPLHF
>NA|TRBD2|TRBV5-6|TRBJ2-1
TGTGCCAGCAGCACCTACCCGGGACTAGCGGGAGGGCCGGGACGAGAGCAGTTCTTC
CASSTYPGLAGGPGREQFF